The 21 T cell receptor beta chains reported below all come from one sample, sequenced in a study of blood T cell repertoires in COVID-19 (dated by TCRdb to between 2020 and 2021). Library prep was done by the immunoSEQ multiplex PCR assay. Held by TCRdb, this immuneACCESS table contains in-frame sequences only and omits some clones. Under half of the omission traces to an unresolved V gene where checked; the cause of the rest is unknown. The sample table records about 260,000 clones; approximately 85% of these occur just once. The ten largest account for around 0.7% of the sample. What was sequenced was peripheral blood. These receptors were taken from a human donor in a cohort sampled during active COVID-19.

The V and J genes are TRBV19 and TRBJ2-7; 7 bases align to TRBD1. CDR3 length: 14 residues. J lost 6 bases, V lost 2 bases, and 7 bases had no gene match. From germline, CDR1 is LNHDA and CDR2 SQIVND (reference sequence). For the CDR3, the DNA is TGTGCCAGTAGTATACGGGGACAGTTATCCGAGCAGTACTTC. This sequence encodes CASSIRGQLSEQYF.

The CDR3 DNA reads as TGTGCCAGCAGTTCTGTAGCGGGGTTCCAAGAGACCCAGTACTTC. As protein: CASSSVAGFQETQYF. V is TRBV6-2 or TRBV6-3 and J is TRBJ2-5; 8 nucleotides align to TRBD2. This CDR3 contains 15 residues. With V trimmed by 4 bases and J by 1 base, 5 bases remained unmatched. Germline V gives CDR1 MNHEY, CDR2 SVGEGT.

The rearrangement joins TRBV5-6 to TRBJ1-1; 7 nucleotides match TRBD1. Germline V gene sequence: CDR1 SGHDT, CDR2 YYEEEE. The CDR3 is 14 residues long. V lost 4 bases and J lost 4; bases outside the gene matches: 7. The CDR3 reads CASSPPGGSTEAFF. CDR3 coding DNA: TGTGCCAGCAGCCCCCCAGGGGGTTCCACTGAAGCTTTCTTT. Filled out from reference TRBV5-6 and TRBJ1-1, the complete variable domain reads DAGVTQSPTHLIKTRGQQVTLRCSPKSGHDTVSWYQQALGQGPQFIFQYYEEEERQRGNFPDRFSGHQFPNYSSELNVNALLLGDSALYLCASSPPGGSTEAFFGQGTRLTVV.

The chain is built from TRBV5-6 and TRBJ2-6, with 8 bases identical to TRBD1. The V gene end was trimmed by 1 base and the J gene end by 0 bases; junction bases not matched to a gene: 6. This CDR3 region has 18 residues. Germline CDR1 SGHDT, CDR2 YYEEEE. CDR3 bases: TGTGCCAGCAGCTTGTTGGGACAGGTTACCTCTGGGGCCAACGTCCTGACTTTC. Protein product: CASSLLGQVTSGANVLTF. Using reference TRBV5-6 and TRBJ2-6 for the parts outside the CDR3, the full variable domain is DAGVTQSPTHLIKTRGQQVTLRCSPKSGHDTVSWYQQALGQGPQFIFQYYEEEERQRGNFPDRFSGHQFPNYSSELNVNALLLGDSALYLCASSLLGQVTSGANVLTFGAGSRLTVL.

This clone occurred a few times. The CDR3 sequence is CASSRSGQMNTEAFF. DNA of the CDR3: TGTGCCAGTAGTAGATCGGGACAGATGAACACTGAAGCTTTCTTT. This rearrangement joins TRBV19 to TRBJ1-1; TRBD1 matches 7 bases. Germline loops: CDR1 LNHDA, CDR2 SQIVND (reference sequence). This CDR3 comprises 15 residues. Losses at the gene ends were 4 bases for V and 0 bases for J; bases not matched to a gene: 5.

The chain recombines TRBV19 with TRBJ2-6, with 7 bases fitting TRBD1. Germline values: CDR1 LNHDA, CDR2 SQIVND (reference sequence). CDR3 length: 17 amino acids. The trim removed 8 bases at V and 0 bases at J, leaving 10 bases unmatched. CDR3 region: CASHRDSASSGANVLTF. The CDR3 nucleotides are TGTGCCAGTCACCGGGACAGTGCATCCTCTGGGGCCAACGTCCTGACTTTC.

The table lists this clone with a few counts. The gene calls are TRBV7-2 and TRBJ2-6; a possible D gene is TRBD1 (5 bases). CDR1 is SGHTA and CDR2 is FQGNSA in the germline V gene. V lost 1 base and J lost 9, with 10 bases in between. This CDR3 has 14 amino acids. The CDR3 DNA reads as TGTGCCAGCAGCTTAGGAGGCAGGGACAACGTCCTGACTTTC. Translated: CASSLGGRDNVLTF.

V gene TRBV28 combines with J gene TRBJ1-1, with D possibly being TRBD1 (5 bases). Germline CDR1 MDHEN, CDR2 SYDVKM. The ends were cut back, 2 bases at V and 5 bases at J, with 15 bases in the middle. This CDR3 region has 15 residues. The CDR3 loop is CASSLAAGRGTEAFF. CDR3 sequence (DNA): TGTGCCAGCAGTTTAGCGGCAGGCCGGGGGACTGAAGCTTTCTTT.

The chain couples TRBV21-1 to TRBJ1-1; the tabulated D call, TRBD1, remains unverified against the DNA. TRBV21-1 is deemed a pseudogene. CDR3 length: 15 amino acids. CDR3: CASSPRGMMNTEAFF. CDR3 nucleotides: TGTGCCAGCAGCCCCAGGGGGATGATGAACACTGAAGCTTTCTTT.

The J gene is TRBJ2-5, the V gene TRBV9; the match to TRBD2 covers 12 bases. CDR3 length: 15 amino acids. V gave up 0 bases and J gave up 5 bases; unmatched junction bases: 2. From germline, CDR1 is SGDLS and CDR2 YYNGEE. Here the CDR3 reads CASSVELAGGETQYF. The CDR3 DNA reads as TGTGCCAGCAGCGTAGAACTAGCGGGGGGCGAGACCCAGTACTTC. Complete variable domain (other parts from reference TRBV9 and TRBJ2-5): DSGVTQTPKHLITATGQRVTLRCSPRSGDLSVYWYQQSLDQGLQFLIQYYNGEERAKGNILERFSAQQFPDLHSELNLSSLELGDSALYFCASSVELAGGETQYFGPGTRLLVL.

J is TRBJ2-7 and V is TRBV11-2; TRBD2 agrees at 8 bases. With 3 bases clipped from V and 1 base from J, the junction kept 11 bases outside the gene matches. The length of the CDR3 is 17 residues. The germline gives CDR1 SGHAT, CDR2 FQNNGV. The CDR3 DNA reads as TGTGCCAGCAGCTTTCTCCTGCTAGCGGGTGATTCCTACGAGCAGTACTTC. Protein sequence: CASSFLLLAGDSYEQYF.

The CDR3 region has the DNA TGTGCCAGCAGCTTTTCAGGAGATACGCAGTATTTT. Translated, it gives CASSFSGDTQYF. The chain links TRBV7-9 to TRBJ2-3, with D unclear. V lost 3 bases and J lost 5, with 6 bases in between. Germline lookup yields CDR1 SEHNR and CDR2 FQNEAQ (reference sequence). There are 12 residues in the CDR3.

This clone was picked up one time. The chain recombines TRBV29-1 with TRBJ1-1, with a possible D match to TRBD1 (5 bases). The CDR3 extends over 13 amino acids. V shed 1 base and J shed 6 bases, with 12 bases lying between them. CDR1 and CDR2 from the germline V gene are SQVTM and ANQGSEA. The CDR3 DNA reads TGCAGCGTTGAAGGCAGGGAAGGGGCTGAAGCTTTCTTT. Translating gives CSVEGREGAEAFF. Full variable domain (remainder filled in from reference TRBV29-1 and TRBJ1-1): SAVISQKPSRDICQRGTSLTIQCQVDSQVTMMFWYRQQPGQSLTLIATANQGSEATYESGFVIDKFPISRPNLTFSTLTVSNMSPEDSSIYLCSVEGREGAEAFFGQGTRLTVV.

V usage is TRBV19 and J usage is TRBJ2-2, with 11 bases fitting TRBD2. The CDR3 runs 18 residues. From germline, CDR1 is LNHDA and CDR2 SQIVND (reference sequence). Trimming removed 2 bases from V and 4 bases from J; junction bases left unmatched: 9. CDR3 nucleotide sequence: TGTGCCAGTAGTATACTAGCGGGAGGAGGGTCGGGCACCGGGGAGCTGTTTTTT. Translation: CASSILAGGGSGTGELFF.

The chain is built from TRBV12-3 or TRBV12-4 and TRBJ1-2; TRBD1 is a possible D gene (5 bases). CDR3 length: 13 amino acids. V was shortened by 7 bases and J by 4 bases, with 13 bases between the two germline ends. The CDR3 region is CASTNPDSYGYTF. The CDR3 region has the DNA TGTGCCAGCACTAACCCCGACAGCTATGGCTACACCTTC.

V gene TRBV28 combines with J gene TRBJ2-7; D possibly corresponds to TRBD1 (5 bases). V lost 3 bases to trimming and J lost 0 bases, with 12 bases between them. CDR1 and CDR2 from the germline V gene are MDHEN and SYDVKM. This CDR3 spans 15 amino acids. CDR3 in amino acids: CASSFVGRASYEQYF. The CDR3 nucleotides read TGTGCCAGCAGTTTTGTAGGCAGGGCCTCCTACGAGCAGTACTTC.

The genes are TRBV5-1 and TRBJ1-3; perhaps TRBD1 as D (6 bases). CDR1 SGHRS and CDR2 YFSETQ come from the germline V gene. The CDR3 loop spans 14 amino acids. Between the trimmed V and J ends, which lost 4 bases and 1 base, there was a span of 9 bases. CDR3 amino acids: CASSPGASGNTIYF. The CDR3 DNA is TGCGCCAGCAGCCCAGGGGCATCTGGAAACACCATATATTTT. The whole variable domain, remainder taken from reference TRBV5-1 and TRBJ1-3, is KAGVTQTPRYLIKTRGQQVTLSCSPISGHRSVSWYQQTPGQGLQFLFEYFSETQRNKGNFPGRFSGRQFSNSRSEMNVSTLELGDSALYLCASSPGASGNTIYFGEGSWLTVV.

The chain links TRBV28 to TRBJ2-1, with TRBD2 identical over 11 bases. CDR1 and CDR2 from the germline V gene are MDHEN and SYDVKM. V shed 3 bases and J 8 bases; nucleotides not matched to a gene: 3. This CDR3 spans 14 amino acids. The DNA for the CDR3 is TGTGCCAGCAGTTTCCTAGCGGGAGGCGATGAGCAGTTCTTC. Its translation is CASSFLAGGDEQFF.

V and J are TRBV24-1 and TRBJ2-6; tentatively, D is TRBD1 (7 bases). The V gene's germline CDR1 is KGHDR and CDR2 SFDVKD. Trimming took off 4 bases at V and 4 bases at J, with 13 bases between the two ends. The CDR3 covers 16 residues. The CDR3 DNA is TGTGCCACCAGTGAGTCCAGGGGGGCCGGGGCCAACGTCCTGACTTTC. Its protein is CATSESRGAGANVLTF.

The chain combines TRBV7-2 with TRBJ2-7; 10 nucleotides align to TRBD1. CDR3 size: 15 residues. The V segment lost 5 bases and the J segment 2 bases; nucleotides outside the gene matches: 6. Germline values: CDR1 SGHTA, CDR2 FQGNSA. CDR3 amino acids: CASSPRTGGTYEQYF. The CDR3 DNA reads TGTGCCAGCAGCCCACGGACAGGGGGAACCTACGAGCAGTACTTC.

This chain connects TRBV3-1 (or the pseudogene TRBV3-2) to TRBJ2-1; the match to TRBD2 covers 11 bases. The CDR3 loop spans 16 amino acids. Germline V gives CDR1 LGHDT, CDR2 YNNKEL (reference sequence). J gave up 2 bases and V 5 bases, and 5 bases lay outside the gene matches. The CDR3 DNA follows: TGTGCCAGCAGCAAATTAGCGGGGGGGACCTACAATGAGCAGTTCTTC. Translated: CASSKLAGGTYNEQFF.